One sample yielded the 28 T cell receptor beta chains listed below, sequenced in a study of long-term antiretroviral therapy in people with HIV. It was version v3.0 of the immunoSEQ assay that was run at survey level. Measured with immunoSEQ multiplex PCR; TCRdb has only the in-frame clones, and not every one. The sample carries about 28,000 clones, more than 75% recorded once. This sample comprised unsorted PBMCs, obtained 2 years after starting antiretroviral therapy. These receptors came from a man in his fifties or sixties with HIV.

V usage is TRBV7-2 and J usage is TRBJ2-7; D may be TRBD2 (6 bases). V was clipped by 5 bases and J by 2 bases, with 22 bases between them. CDR3 length: 17 residues. Germline V gene sequence: CDR1 SGHTA, CDR2 FQGNSA. CDR3 sequence: CASSPKEGRLTTYEQYF. DNA for the CDR3: TGTGCCAGCAGCCCAAAGGAGGGACGACTGACCACCTACGAGCAGTACTTC. The variable domain in full, completed from reference TRBV7-2 and TRBJ2-7, reads GAGVSQSPSNKVTEKGKDVELRCDPISGHTALYWYRQSLGQGLEFLIYFQGNSAPDKSGLPSDRFSAERTGGSVSTLTIQRTQQEDSAVYLCASSPKEGRLTTYEQYFGPGTRLTVT.

The rearrangement joins TRBV6-6 to TRBJ2-3; 7 bases match TRBD1. The CDR3 is 16 residues long. The ends lost 2 bases at V and 9 bases at J; junction bases unmatched: 14. In germline, CDR1 is MNHNY, CDR2 SVGAGI (reference sequence). CDR3 sequence (DNA): TGTGCCAGCAGTTACGAGGGGACAGTCTCCCCCAGGACGCAGTATTTT. This translates into CASSYEGTVSPRTQYF.

This chain connects TRBV5-4 to TRBJ1-1; no clear D gene. V gave up 4 bases and J gave up 7 bases, with 11 bases separating them. Germline values: CDR1 SGHNT, CDR2 YYREEE (reference sequence). CDR3 length: 12 residues. CDR3 sequence reads: CASSGNGREAFF. The CDR3 DNA reads TGTGCCAGCAGCGGGAACGGGCGTGAAGCTTTCTTT.

The chain joins TRBV28 to TRBJ2-7; D is possibly TRBD1 (5 bases). The CDR3 is 10 amino acids. Trimming stripped 8 bases from V and 5 bases from J, with 7 bases between. Per the germline V gene, CDR1 is MDHEN and CDR2 is SYDVKM. In DNA, the CDR3 is TGTGCCAGCTTAGGGGACGAGCAGTACTTC. It is translated as CASLGDEQYF.

This clone was observed a single time. This chain uses TRBV28 with TRBJ2-7; 15 bases are shared with TRBD2. Germline trimming cut 6 bases from V and 1 base from J; bases unmatched to any gene: 4. The CDR3 runs to 16 residues. Germline CDR1 reads MDHEN; CDR2 reads SYDVKM. The CDR3 DNA sequence: TGTGCCAGCAGGCCGGGACTAGCGGGAGGTTCCTACGAGCAGTACTTC. This sequence encodes CASRPGLAGGSYEQYF.

The J gene is TRBJ2-1, the V gene TRBV30; unclear D gene. CDR3 length equals 11 residues. V shed 5 bases and J shed 9 bases, with 11 bases lying between them. Per germline, CDR1 GTSNPN and CDR2 SVGIG (reference sequence). CDR3 in DNA: TGTGCCTGGTCGAACGCTGGTGAGCAGTTCTTC. Amino acids: CAWSNAGEQFF.

This chain links TRBV19 with TRBJ1-1; a possible D gene is TRBD1 (5 bases). This CDR3 is built from 15 residues. The germline CDR1 and CDR2 sequences are LNHDA and SQIVND (reference sequence). Between the trimmed V and J ends, which lost 0 bases and 4 bases, there was a span of 12 bases. CDR3 loop: CASSIDRGLATEAFF. CDR3 coding DNA: TGTGCCAGTAGTATAGATCGGGGGTTGGCCACTGAAGCTTTCTTT. The complete variable domain, with remaining parts taken from reference TRBV19 and TRBJ1-1, reads DGGITQSPKYLFRKEGQNVTLSCEQNLNHDAMYWYRQDPGQGLRLIYYSQIVNDFQKGDIAEGYSVSREKKESFPLTVTSAQKNPTAFYLCASSIDRGLATEAFFGQGTRLTVV.

The chain is built from TRBV2 and TRBJ2-1, with D hard to call. V lost 6 bases to trimming and J lost 3 bases, with 12 bases between them. The germline gives CDR1 SNHLY, CDR2 FYNNEI. There are 14 residues in the CDR3. CDR3 coding DNA: TGTGCCAGCAGAGGGCCCGGCCGCTACAATGAGCAGTTCTTC. This translates into CASRGPGRYNEQFF.

V and J are TRBV14 and TRBJ2-7; D call uncertain. The V gene's germline CDR1 is SGHDN and CDR2 FVKESK. V lost 1 base and J 2 bases, leaving 3 bases between the germline ends. There are 12 residues in the CDR3. The CDR3 DNA sequence: TGTGCCAGCAGCCAAGGAACCTACGAGCAGTACTTC. As protein: CASSQGTYEQYF.

V usage is TRBV4-3 and J usage is TRBJ2-6; D possibly matches TRBD1 or TRBD2 (6 bases each). This CDR3 comprises 18 residues. Trimming stripped 0 bases from V and 3 bases from J, with 15 bases between. Germline loops: CDR1 LGHNA, CDR2 YSLEER. The CDR3 DNA is TGCGCCAGCAGCCAAGATCCGGGGGCGGAAGGTGGGGCCAACGTCCTGACTTTC. Translating gives CASSQDPGAEGGANVLTF.

The chain links TRBV18 to TRBJ1-1; the D is unclear. This CDR3 has 12 amino acids. Germline CDR1 is KGHSH and CDR2 is LQKENI. V was trimmed by 4 bases and J by 0 bases, leaving 3 bases between them. For the CDR3, the DNA is TGTGCCAGCTCACTAATGAACACTGAAGCTTTCTTT. Amino acids: CASSLMNTEAFF.

The chain joins TRBV4-1 to TRBJ2-7, with D perhaps matching TRBD1 or TRBD2 (5 bases each). The CDR3 is 18 residues long. Per the germline V gene, CDR1 is MGHRA and CDR2 is YSYEKL. Between the trimmed V and J ends, which lost 1 base and 2 bases, there was a span of 21 bases. Here the CDR3 reads CASSQGISGTLKAYEQYF. CDR3 coding DNA: TGCGCCAGCAGCCAAGGGATCTCCGGGACGCTGAAGGCCTACGAGCAGTACTTC.

This clone was observed a few times. This chain links TRBV5-4 with TRBJ2-7; D is uncertain. This CDR3 comprises 13 residues. V dropped 0 bases and J dropped 2 bases, with 6 bases sitting between them. Germline V CDR1 and CDR2: SGHNT, YYREEE (reference sequence). The CDR3 bases are TGTGCCAGCAGCTTGGGCAGGACCTACGAGCAGTACTTC. Protein: CASSLGRTYEQYF.

This clone was detected only a few times. The V call is TRBV4-3, the J call TRBJ2-4; TRBD2 is a possible D gene (5 bases). This CDR3 is 16 amino acids long. Trimming took 1 base from V and 1 from J, leaving 11 bases between them. CDR1 is LGHNA and CDR2 is YSLEER in the germline V gene. As DNA, the CDR3 is TGCGCCAGCAGCCAAGCAAGCGGCGGCGCCAAAAACATTCAGTACTTC. It yields the protein CASSQASGGAKNIQYF.

The J gene is TRBJ2-5, the V gene TRBV7-2, with 7 bases fitting TRBD2. CDR3 length: 16 residues. Trimming removed 5 bases from V and 1 base from J; junction bases left unmatched: 10. Germline assignment: CDR1 SGHTA and CDR2 FQGNSA. The CDR3 DNA sequence: TGTGCCAGCAGCGATCGATGGCTAGCGGTCCAAGAGACCCAGTACTTC. This encodes CASSDRWLAVQETQYF.

This rearrangement joins TRBV19 to TRBJ1-1; no firm D call. V lost 10 bases and J 5 bases, leaving 20 bases between the germline ends. The germline gives CDR1 LNHDA, CDR2 SQIVND (reference sequence). The CDR3 is 14 residues long. The CDR3 reads CATRERAGWTEAFF. The CDR3 region has the DNA TGTGCCACCCGGGAAAGGGCAGGTTGGACTGAAGCTTTCTTT.

Written as DNA, the CDR3 is TGTGCCAGCAGTTCAGGGGTCTCGAATGAAAAACTGTTTTTT. Its translation is CASSSGVSNEKLFF. The rearrangement links TRBV28 to TRBJ1-4, with D possibly TRBD1 on 6 matching bases. The CDR3 length is 14 residues. The V end lost 4 bases, the J end lost 5 bases, and 11 bases lay between the germline ends. Germline V lookup: CDR1 MDHEN, CDR2 SYDVKM.

This rearrangement joins TRBV25-1 to TRBJ2-1; 13 nucleotides line up with TRBD2. CDR3 length: 17 amino acids. Germline V gene lookup returns CDR1 MGHDK and CDR2 SYGVNS. V lost 3 bases to trimming and J lost 7 bases; unmatched junction nucleotides: 9. Written as DNA, the CDR3 is TGTGCCAGCAGTGACCTCGGACTAGCGGGAGATTGGAATGAGCAGTTCTTC. Translating gives CASSDLGLAGDWNEQFF.

V is TRBV4-1 and J is TRBJ1-1; D is unclear. CDR1 MGHRA and CDR2 YSYEKL come from the germline V gene. This CDR3 region has 15 residues. Trimming took 0 bases from V and 1 from J, leaving 9 bases between them. This CDR3 reads CASSQDLGWNTEAFF. The CDR3 DNA sequence: TGCGCCAGCAGCCAAGATCTAGGGTGGAACACTGAAGCTTTCTTT.

The gene calls are TRBV7-9 and TRBJ1-5; TRBD1 agrees at 7 bases. CDR1 and CDR2 from the germline V gene are SEHNR and FQNEAQ (reference sequence). The V segment lost 8 bases and the J segment 4 bases; nucleotides outside the gene matches: 8. CDR3 size: 14 residues. CDR3 sequence reads: CASSSGTANQPQHF. CDR3 nucleotides: TGTGCCAGCTCCTCGGGGACAGCAAATCAGCCCCAGCATTTT.

This clone was detected only once. V usage is TRBV7-2 and J usage is TRBJ1-2; the D gene is possibly TRBD1 (5 bases). The germline V and J ends were trimmed by 5 bases and 8 bases, with 21 bases remaining between them. Germline assignment: CDR1 SGHTA and CDR2 FQGNSA. The CDR3 has 15 residues. CDR3 in DNA: TGTGCCAGCAGCCCGCGGGACGCCCTAATGCACGGCTACACCTTC. Translation gives CASSPRDALMHGYTF.

The chain combines TRBV5-1 with TRBJ2-1; D might be TRBD2 (6 bases). Germline V gene lookup returns CDR1 SGHRS and CDR2 YFSETQ. This CDR3 has 18 amino acids. V was pared by 0 bases and J by 6 bases, with 22 bases between. Written as DNA, the CDR3 is TGCGCCAGCAGCTTGGCCCCTCGGTTTTGGGCGGGACCCAATGAGCAGTTCTTC. Translating gives CASSLAPRFWAGPNEQFF.

There are a few counts of this clone. V and J are TRBV7-9 and TRBJ1-5; D is ambiguous. Germline V CDR1 and CDR2: SEHNR, FQNEAQ (reference sequence). CDR3 length: 15 residues. V shed 3 bases and J shed 3 bases, with 12 bases lying between them. The CDR3 bases are TGTGCCAGCAGCTTGGAGGACGGGAACAATCAGCCCCAGCATTTT. This encodes CASSLEDGNNQPQHF.

This chain joins TRBV23-1 and TRBJ2-7; 11 positions match TRBD1. TRBV23-1 is filed as an ORF, its function uncertain. This CDR3 is 17 amino acids long. Unmatched junction bases numbered 10, after V lost 1 base and J lost 5 bases. The CDR3, as DNA: TGCGCCAGCAGTCAATTTCTCCGGGACAGGGGGAACAACGAGCAGTACTTC. This sequence encodes CASSQFLRDRGNNEQYF.

The V gene is TRBV27, the J gene TRBJ2-7; D call uncertain. V was pared by 5 bases and J by 4 bases, with 9 bases between. Germline CDR1 is MNHEY and CDR2 is SMNVEV (reference sequence). The CDR3 is made up of 12 amino acids. CDR3 sequence: CASSARRYEQYF. The CDR3 nucleotides are TGTGCCAGCAGTGCCAGGCGGTACGAGCAGTACTTC.

The chain combines TRBV15 with TRBJ2-1; D is tentatively TRBD1 or TRBD2 (7 bases each). Germline-derived CDR1 and CDR2 are LNHNV and YYDKDF (reference sequence). V was clipped by 4 bases and J by 6 bases, with 19 bases between them. The CDR3 has 16 residues. In DNA form, the CDR3 reads TGTGCCACCAGCAAGGGGGGGGACAGTGCAATCAATGAGCAGTTCTTC. It is translated as CATSKGGDSAINEQFF.

This clone has a handful of counts. The V call is TRBV7-9, the J call TRBJ1-1; D gene uncertain. Trimming took off 1 base at V and 1 base at J, with 13 bases between the two ends. This CDR3 is built from 16 residues. CDR1 is SEHNR and CDR2 is FQNEAQ in the germline V gene (reference sequence). CDR3 loop: CASSLVGSGENTEAFF. The CDR3 nucleotides read TGTGCCAGCAGCTTAGTGGGTTCTGGAGAGAACACTGAAGCTTTCTTT. Full variable domain (rest looked up from reference TRBV7-9 and TRBJ1-1): DTGVSQNPRHKITKRGQNVTFRCDPISEHNRLYWYRQTLGQGPEFLTYFQNEAQLEKSRLLSDRFSAERPKGSFSTLEIQRTEQGDSAMYLCASSLVGSGENTEAFFGQGTRLTVV.

The chain couples TRBV18 to TRBJ1-2, with D possibly matching TRBD1 (5 bases). Trimming pared 4 bases from V and 0 bases from J, leaving 6 bases between. The CDR3 runs 13 residues. CDR1 and CDR2 from the germline V gene are KGHSH and LQKENI. CDR3: CASSQGTNYGYTF. CDR3 coding DNA: TGTGCCAGCTCACAGGGGACTAACTATGGCTACACCTTC.